This section outlines one T cell receptor (beta chain) sequence together with its context. The antigen remains unidentified. The data were obtained in a study of cytomegalovirus exposure and HLA in healthy donors. The study's findings and limits: The dataset shows that most TCR sequences were rare, while some public TCRs occurred in many donors. As a later analysis showed, a missense DCLRE1C variant was linked to trimming of TCR beta V- and J-genes.

The CDR3 sequence is 17 residues long. The germline CDR1 and CDR2 sequences are MDHEN and SYDVKM. The ends lost 0 bases at V and 4 bases at J; junction bases unmatched: 7. PCR primers comprised 60 Vbeta and 13 Jbeta primers. Data came from immunoSEQ multiplex PCR; TCRdb stores just in-frame clones and leaves some out. Among over 20,000 clones listed, roughly three quarters were seen once. The sequencing input was PBMCs. V is TRBV28 and J is TRBJ2-3, with TRBD2 matching over 10 bases. The clonotype was recovered from a male donor in good health and CMV-seronegative. For the CDR3, the DNA is TGTGCCAGCAGTTTATGGGCTAGCGGGAGAAGGGCAGATACGCAGTATTTT. This gives the protein CASSLWASGRRADTQYF.